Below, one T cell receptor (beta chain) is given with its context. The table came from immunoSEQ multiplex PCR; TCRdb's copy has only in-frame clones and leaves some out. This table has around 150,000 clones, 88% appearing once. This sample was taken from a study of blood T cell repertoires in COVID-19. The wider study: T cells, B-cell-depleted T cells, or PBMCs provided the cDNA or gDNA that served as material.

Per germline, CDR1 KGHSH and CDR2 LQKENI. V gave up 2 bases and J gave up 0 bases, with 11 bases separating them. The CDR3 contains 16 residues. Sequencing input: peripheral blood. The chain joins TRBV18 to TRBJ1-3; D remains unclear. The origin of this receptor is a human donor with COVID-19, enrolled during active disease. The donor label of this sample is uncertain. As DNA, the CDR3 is TGTGCCAGCTCACCAACTCTTATCGGCTCTGGAAACACCATATATTTT. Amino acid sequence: CASSPTLIGSGNTIYF.